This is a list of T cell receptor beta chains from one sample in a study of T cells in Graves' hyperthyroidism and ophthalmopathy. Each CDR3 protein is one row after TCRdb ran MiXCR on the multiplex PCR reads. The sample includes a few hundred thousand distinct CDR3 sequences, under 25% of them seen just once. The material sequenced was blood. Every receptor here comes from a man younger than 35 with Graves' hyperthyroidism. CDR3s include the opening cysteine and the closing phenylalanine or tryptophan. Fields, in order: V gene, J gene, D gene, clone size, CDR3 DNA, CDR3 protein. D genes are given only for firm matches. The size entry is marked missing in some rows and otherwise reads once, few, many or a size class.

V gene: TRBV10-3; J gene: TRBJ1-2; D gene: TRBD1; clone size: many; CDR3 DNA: TGTGCCATCAGTGAGGCACAGGGGGCCTATGGCTACACCTTC; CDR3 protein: CAISEAQGAYGYTF
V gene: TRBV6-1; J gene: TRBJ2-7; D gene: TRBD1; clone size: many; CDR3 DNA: TGTGCCAGCAGCTCCGGGACAGGCGTCTACGAGCAGTACTTC; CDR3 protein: CASSSGTGVYEQYF
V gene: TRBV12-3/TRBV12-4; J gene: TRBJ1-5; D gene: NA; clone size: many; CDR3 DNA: TGTGCCAGCAGTTTGGGAGTCCAGCCCCAGCATTTT; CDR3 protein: CASSLGVQPQHF
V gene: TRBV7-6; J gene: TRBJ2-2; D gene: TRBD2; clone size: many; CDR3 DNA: TGTGCCAGCAGCCCAGCTCGACTAGCGGGGGGGACCGGGGAGCTGTTTTTT; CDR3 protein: CASSPARLAGGTGELFF
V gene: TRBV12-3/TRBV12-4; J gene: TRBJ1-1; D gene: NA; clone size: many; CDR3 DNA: TGTGCCAGCAGTTTCCAGGCAGGAGGTGGGGGGGACACTGAAGCTTTCTTT; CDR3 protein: CASSFQAGGGGDTEAFF
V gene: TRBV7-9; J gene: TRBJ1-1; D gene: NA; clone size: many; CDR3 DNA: TGTGCCAGCAGCCCAGGGAGTATCACTGAAGCTTTCTTT; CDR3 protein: CASSPGSITEAFF
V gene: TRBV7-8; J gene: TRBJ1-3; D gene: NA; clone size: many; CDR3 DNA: TGTGCCAGCAGCTGGTCGTCTGGAAACACCATATATTTT; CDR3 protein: CASSWSSGNTIYF
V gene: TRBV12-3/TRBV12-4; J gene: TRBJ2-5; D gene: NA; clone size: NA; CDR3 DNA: TGTGCCAGCAGGGGGCCGGGAGAGACCCAGTACTTC; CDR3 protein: CASRGPGETQYF
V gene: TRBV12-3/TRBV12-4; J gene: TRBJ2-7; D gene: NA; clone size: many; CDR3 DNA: TGTGCCAGCAGGGACGGTTTGGAAGAGCAGTACTTC; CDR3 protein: CASRDGLEEQYF
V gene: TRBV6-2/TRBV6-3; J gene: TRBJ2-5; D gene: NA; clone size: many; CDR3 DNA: TGTGCCAGCAGTTACGACACGGGCCAAGAGACCCAGTACTTC; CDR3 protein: CASSYDTGQETQYF
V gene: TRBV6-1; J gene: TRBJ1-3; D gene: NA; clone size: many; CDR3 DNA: TGTGCCAGCACGGGCTCTGGAAACACCATATATTTT; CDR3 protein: CASTGSGNTIYF
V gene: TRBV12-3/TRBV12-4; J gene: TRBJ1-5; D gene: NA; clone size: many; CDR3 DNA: TGTGCCAGCAGTCCCACAGGTAATAGCAATCAGCCCCAGCATTTT; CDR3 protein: CASSPTGNSNQPQHF
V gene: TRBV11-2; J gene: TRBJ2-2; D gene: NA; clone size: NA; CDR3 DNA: TGTGCCAGCAGGTTTGGGGGATTGAACACCGGGGAGCTGTTTTTT; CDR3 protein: CASRFGGLNTGELFF
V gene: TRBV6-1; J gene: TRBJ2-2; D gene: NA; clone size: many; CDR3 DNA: TGTGCCAGCAGACCACAGGGTACCGGGGAGCTGTTTTTT; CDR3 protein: CASRPQGTGELFF
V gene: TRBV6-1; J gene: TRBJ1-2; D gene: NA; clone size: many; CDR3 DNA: TGTGCCAGCAGTGAAAACGGTGCAGTTTCTGGCTACACCTTC; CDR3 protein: CASSENGAVSGYTF
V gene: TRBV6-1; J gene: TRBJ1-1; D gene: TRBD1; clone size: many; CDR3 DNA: TGTGCCAGCAGGACCGACAGGGGTTCTGAAGCTTTCTTT; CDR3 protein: CASRTDRGSEAFF
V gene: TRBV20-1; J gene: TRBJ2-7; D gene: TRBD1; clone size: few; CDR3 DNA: TGCAGTGCCAGGAATGTAGGACAGGGCACTTACGAGCAGTACTTC; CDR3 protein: CSARNVGQGTYEQYF
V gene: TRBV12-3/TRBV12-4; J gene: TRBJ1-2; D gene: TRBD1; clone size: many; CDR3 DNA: TGTGCCAGCAGTTTAGAGGACAGGGGGCCTAGCTATGGCTACACCTTC; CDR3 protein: CASSLEDRGPSYGYTF
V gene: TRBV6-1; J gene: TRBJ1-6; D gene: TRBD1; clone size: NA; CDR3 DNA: TGTGCCAGCAGAAGACAGGGGGATGGTTCACCCCTCCACTTT; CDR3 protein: CASRRQGDGSPLHF
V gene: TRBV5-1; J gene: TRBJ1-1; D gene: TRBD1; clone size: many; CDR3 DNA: TGCGCCAGCAGCTCGGGGGGGACAGGGACGGCTTTCTTT; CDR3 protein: CASSSGGTGTAFF
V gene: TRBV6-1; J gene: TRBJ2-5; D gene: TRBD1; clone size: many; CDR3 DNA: TGTGCCAGCAGCGCCGGGACAGGCAAAGAGACCCAGTACTTC; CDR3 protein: CASSAGTGKETQYF
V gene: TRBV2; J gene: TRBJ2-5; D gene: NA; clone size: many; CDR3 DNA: TGTGCCAGCAGTGAACTGTCGGAGACCCAGTACTTC; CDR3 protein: CASSELSETQYF
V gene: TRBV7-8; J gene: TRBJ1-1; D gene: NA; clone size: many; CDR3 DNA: TGTGCCAGCAGCTTAGTGCTGAACACTGAAGCTTTCTTT; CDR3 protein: CASSLVLNTEAFF
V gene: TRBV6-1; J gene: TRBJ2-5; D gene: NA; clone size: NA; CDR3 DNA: TGTGCCAGCAGTACCCTAGCGTATTCTCAAGAGACCCAGTACTTC; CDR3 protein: CASSTLAYSQETQYF
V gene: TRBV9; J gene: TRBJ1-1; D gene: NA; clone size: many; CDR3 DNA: TGTGCCAGCAGCGTAACCCCTGGAGAGGACACTGAAGCTTTCTTT; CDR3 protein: CASSVTPGEDTEAFF
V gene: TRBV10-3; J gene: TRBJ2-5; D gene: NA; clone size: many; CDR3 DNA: TGTGCCATCAGTGAGTCGAAGTCTAAGGAGACCCAGTACTTC; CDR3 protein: CAISESKSKETQYF
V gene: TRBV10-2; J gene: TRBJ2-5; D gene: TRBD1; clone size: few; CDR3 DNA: TGCGCCAGCAGTGTTACAGGGGGTTACCAAGAGACCCAGTACTTC; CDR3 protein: CASSVTGGYQETQYF
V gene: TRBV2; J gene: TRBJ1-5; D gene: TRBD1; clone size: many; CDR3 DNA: TGTGCCAGCAGTGAATCCTTTTGGGACAGAGATAGCAATCAGCCCCAGCATTTT; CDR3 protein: CASSESFWDRDSNQPQHF
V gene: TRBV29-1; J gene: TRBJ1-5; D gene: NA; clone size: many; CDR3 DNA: TGCAGCGGGGAGGGAGACGATCAGCCCCAGCATTTT; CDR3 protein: CSGEGDDQPQHF
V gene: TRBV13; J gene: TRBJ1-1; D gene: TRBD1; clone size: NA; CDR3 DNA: TGTGCCAGCAGCGGGGACAGGGGGCTTGGAACTGAAGCTTTCTTT; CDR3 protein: CASSGDRGLGTEAFF
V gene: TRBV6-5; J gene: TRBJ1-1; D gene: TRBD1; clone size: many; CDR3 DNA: TGTGCCAGCAGTACCAGGGGGGACACTGAAGCTTTCTTT; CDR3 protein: CASSTRGDTEAFF
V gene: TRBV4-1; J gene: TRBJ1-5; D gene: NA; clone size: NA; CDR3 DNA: TGCGCCAGCAGCGGGGAGGGGTATCAGCCCCAGCATTTT; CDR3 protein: CASSGEGYQPQHF
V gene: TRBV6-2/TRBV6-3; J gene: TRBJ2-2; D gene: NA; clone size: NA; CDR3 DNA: TGTGCCAGCAGTTACTCTGAGCAGGAGCCGAACACCGGGGAGCTGTTTTTT; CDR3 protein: CASSYSEQEPNTGELFF
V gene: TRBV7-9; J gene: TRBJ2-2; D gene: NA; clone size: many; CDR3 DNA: TGTGCCAGCAGCTTCAGGCCCGGGGAGCTGTTTTTT; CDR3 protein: CASSFRPGELFF
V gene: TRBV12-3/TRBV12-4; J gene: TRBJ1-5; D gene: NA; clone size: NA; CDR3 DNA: TGTGCCAGCAGTTTTCACAGGGCAAATCAGCCCCAGCATTTT; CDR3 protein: CASSFHRANQPQHF
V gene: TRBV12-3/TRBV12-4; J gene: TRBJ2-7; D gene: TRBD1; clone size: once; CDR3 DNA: TGTGCCAGCAGTTTCGTCAGGACAGGGAGTTACGAGCAGTACTTC; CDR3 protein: CASSFVRTGSYEQYF
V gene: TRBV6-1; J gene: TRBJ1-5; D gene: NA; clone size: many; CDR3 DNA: TGTGCCAGCAGTGATGTAATTAATCAGCCCCAGCATTTT; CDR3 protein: CASSDVINQPQHF
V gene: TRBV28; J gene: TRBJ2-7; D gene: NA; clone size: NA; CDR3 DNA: TGTGCCAGCAGTTTAGGGGCGAGTGACGAGCAGTACTTC; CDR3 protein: CASSLGASDEQYF
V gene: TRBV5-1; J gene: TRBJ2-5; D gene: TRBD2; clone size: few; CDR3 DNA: TGCGCCAGCAGCCCGGGACTAGCGGGGGGTAAGGAGACCCAGTACTTC; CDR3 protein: CASSPGLAGGKETQYF
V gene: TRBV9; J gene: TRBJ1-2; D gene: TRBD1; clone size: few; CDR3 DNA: TGTGCCAGCAGCGTAGGTTTGGGGGGACAGGGAGATGGCTACACCTTC; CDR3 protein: CASSVGLGGQGDGYTF
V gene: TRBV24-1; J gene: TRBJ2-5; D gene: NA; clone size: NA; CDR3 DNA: TGTGCCACCAGTTATTTAGGTCAAGAGACCCAGTACTTC; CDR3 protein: CATSYLGQETQYF
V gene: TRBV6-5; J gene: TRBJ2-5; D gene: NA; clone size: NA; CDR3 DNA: TGTGCCAGCAGTTACTCTTGGAAGGAGACCCAGTACTTC; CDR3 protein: CASSYSWKETQYF
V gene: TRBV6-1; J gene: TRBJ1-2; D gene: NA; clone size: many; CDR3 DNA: TGTGCCAGCAGTGAAGGTCCTCGGGCCAGCTACACCTTC; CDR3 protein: CASSEGPRASYTF
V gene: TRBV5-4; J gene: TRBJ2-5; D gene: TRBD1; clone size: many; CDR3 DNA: TGCGCCAGCAGCTTGGACAGGCAAGAGACCCAGTACTTC; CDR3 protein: CASSLDRQETQYF
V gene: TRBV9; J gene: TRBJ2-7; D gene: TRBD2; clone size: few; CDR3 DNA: TGTGCCAGCAGCGTAACCTCGGGACTAGCGGGAGGTTTATACTTC; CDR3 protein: CASSVTSGLAGGLYF
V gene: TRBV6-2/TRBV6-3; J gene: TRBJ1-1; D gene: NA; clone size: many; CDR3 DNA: TGTGCCAGCGCCTCATTGGAAGGGGGGGCTGAAGCTTTCTTT; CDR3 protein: CASASLEGGAEAFF
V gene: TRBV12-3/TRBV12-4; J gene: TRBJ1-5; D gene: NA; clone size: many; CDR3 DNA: TGTGCCAGCAGTTGGGAGGGCTCCAGCAATCAGCCCCAGCATTTT; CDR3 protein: CASSWEGSSNQPQHF
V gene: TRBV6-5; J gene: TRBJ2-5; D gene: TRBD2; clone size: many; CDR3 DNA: TGTGCCAGCAGTGACTCTAGCGGGGGACAAGAGACCCAGTACTTC; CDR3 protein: CASSDSSGGQETQYF
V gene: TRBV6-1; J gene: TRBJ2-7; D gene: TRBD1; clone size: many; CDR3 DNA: TGTGCCAGCAGTGAGACGAGGACAGGGGGTTACGAGCAGTACTTC; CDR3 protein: CASSETRTGGYEQYF
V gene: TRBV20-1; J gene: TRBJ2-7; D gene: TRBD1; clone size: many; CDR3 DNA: TGCGGTGCTGCCGGGACAGTTGTTTACGAGCAGTACTTC; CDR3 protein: CGAAGTVVYEQYF
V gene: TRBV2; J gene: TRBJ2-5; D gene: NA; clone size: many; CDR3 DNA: TGTGCCAGCAGGGTAACAGGGCACGAGACCCAGTACTTC; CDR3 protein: CASRVTGHETQYF
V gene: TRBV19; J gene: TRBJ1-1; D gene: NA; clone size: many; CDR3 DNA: TGTGCCAGTAGTGGGACTTCGGAATGGGGCACTGAAGCTTTCTTT; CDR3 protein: CASSGTSEWGTEAFF
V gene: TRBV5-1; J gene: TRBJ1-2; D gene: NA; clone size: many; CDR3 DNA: TGCGCCAGCAGCTTACCGGGAGGCCAGAGGGGTGGCTACACCTTC; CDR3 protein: CASSLPGGQRGGYTF
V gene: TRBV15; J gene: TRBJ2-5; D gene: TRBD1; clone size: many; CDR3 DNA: TGTGCCACCAGCAAGGACAGGGAGAGTGAGACCCAGTACTTC; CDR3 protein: CATSKDRESETQYF
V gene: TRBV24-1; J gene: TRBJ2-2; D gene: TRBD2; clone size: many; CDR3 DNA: TGTGCCACCAGGGGTAGGAGCGGGGCGAAATCGAACACCGGGGAGCTGTTTTTT; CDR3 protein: CATRGRSGAKSNTGELFF
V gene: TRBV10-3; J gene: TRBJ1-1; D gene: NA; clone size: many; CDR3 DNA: TGTGCCATCAGAGGGGGGATGAACACTGAAGCTTTCTTT; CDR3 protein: CAIRGGMNTEAFF
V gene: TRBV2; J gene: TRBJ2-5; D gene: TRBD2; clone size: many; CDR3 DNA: TGTGCCAGCAGGCGGCGTCTAGCGGGGGGGGCGGAAGGCCAGTACTTC; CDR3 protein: CASRRRLAGGAEGQYF